Following are 11 T cell receptor beta chains from one sample sequenced in a study of PD-L1 blockade in urothelial cancer (dated by TCRdb to 2017 to 2019). The time point label on this specimen signifies: pretreatment peripheral blood. Library preparation was by the immunoSEQ multiplex PCR assay. In its TCRdb copy, this immuneACCESS table keeps in-frame sequences only and misses some clones. Where compared with another copy, unresolved V genes explain less than half of these, and the others have no known cause. This sample comprises around 45,000 clones, approximately 78% of them detected only once. Roughly 1.7% of the sample goes to the ten largest clones. The sequences come from PBMCs, collected around atezolizumab (anti-PD-L1) treatment. Receptor source: a man aged 45-65 years with urothelial cancer.

The gene calls are TRBV27 and TRBJ1-2, with 9 bases lining up with TRBD1. The CDR3 is 14 amino acids. J lost 4 bases, V lost 6 bases, and 6 bases had no gene match. Germline V gene lookup returns CDR1 MNHEY and CDR2 SMNVEV (reference sequence). The CDR3 here is CASRLTGGSYGYTF. The DNA of the CDR3 is TGTGCCAGCAGACTCACAGGGGGCTCCTATGGCTACACCTTC.

The chain is built from TRBV7-9 and TRBJ2-4; D is perhaps TRBD1 (5 bases). The CDR3 is 15 residues long. V lost 5 bases to trimming and J lost 0 bases, with 11 bases between them. Looked up from germline, CDR1 is SEHNR and CDR2 is FQNEAQ (reference sequence). The CDR3: CASSPDSAAKNIQYF. The CDR3 region has the DNA TGTGCCAGCAGCCCCGACAGTGCAGCCAAAAACATTCAGTACTTC.

This chain joins TRBV7-9 and TRBJ2-5; TRBD2 matches 15 bases. The J segment lost 5 bases and the V segment lost 3 bases, leaving 7 bases of the junction unmatched. Germline V CDR1 and CDR2: SEHNR, FQNEAQ (reference sequence). This CDR3 has 17 amino acids. The CDR3 DNA sequence: TGTGCCAGCAGCTTCGGACTAGCGGGAGGGCCTAGGGAGACCCAGTACTTC. Protein product: CASSFGLAGGPRETQYF.

The V gene is TRBV28, the J gene TRBJ1-6, with D possibly matching TRBD1 (6 bases). V gave up 4 bases and J gave up 5 bases, with 12 bases separating them. Germline CDR1 is MDHEN and CDR2 is SYDVKM. This CDR3 contains 15 residues. Here the CDR3 reads CASSSGQSDNSPLHF. As DNA, the CDR3 is TGTGCCAGCAGTTCTGGACAGTCCGATAATTCACCCCTCCACTTT.

This chain uses TRBV19 with TRBJ1-3; no clear D. CDR3 length equals 15 residues. V was cut by 1 base and J by 2 bases, with 9 bases left in between. Germline V gene data show CDR1 as LNHDA and CDR2 as SQIVND (reference sequence). The CDR3 nucleotides read TGTGCCAGTAGTATAGGACTGTCGACTGGAAACACCATATATTTT. The encoded protein is CASSIGLSTGNTIYF. Using reference TRBV19 and TRBJ1-3 for the parts outside the CDR3, the full variable domain is DGGITQSPKYLFRKEGQNVTLSCEQNLNHDAMYWYRQDPGQGLRLIYYSQIVNDFQKGDIAEGYSVSREKKESFPLTVTSAQKNPTAFYLCASSIGLSTGNTIYFGEGSWLTVV.

The CDR3: CASSRLAGTSGYEQYF. CDR3 bases: TGTGCCAGCAGCCGTTTGGCCGGGACTAGCGGCTACGAGCAGTACTTC. The chain couples TRBV5-4 to TRBJ2-7; 11 nucleotides match TRBD2. Germline loops: CDR1 SGHNT, CDR2 YYREEE (reference sequence). V lost 4 bases to trimming and J lost 3 bases; unmatched junction nucleotides: 9. This CDR3 has 16 residues.

The chain has TRBV6-1 and TRBJ2-7; no clear D gene. The V and J ends lost 2 bases and 2 bases respectively, with 7 bases between them. This CDR3 is built from 13 residues. CDR1 and CDR2 from the germline V gene are MNHNS and SASEGT. The CDR3 sequence: CASSEQEPYEQYV. CDR3 in DNA: TGTGCCAGCAGTGAACAGGAACCCTACGAGCAGTACGTC.

J is TRBJ2-3 and V is TRBV6-5, with D unclear. The germline CDR1 and CDR2 sequences are MNHEY and SVGAGI. Trimming stripped 8 bases from V and 2 bases from J, with 11 bases between. This CDR3 is built from 13 residues. CDR3 amino acids: CASRQTLTDTQYF. The CDR3, as DNA: TGTGCCAGCCGGCAGACTCTCACAGATACGCAGTATTTT.

The V gene is TRBV5-1, the J gene TRBJ2-1; the match to TRBD2 covers 10 bases. CDR3 length: 16 amino acids. Trimming at V came to 4 bases and at J to 10 bases, leaving 14 bases not matched to a gene. CDR1 SGHRS and CDR2 YFSETQ come from the germline V gene. CDR3 bases: TGCGCCAGCAGCGGGAGCGGGAGGGCCCAGTCCGGGGAGCAGTTCTTC. It yields the protein CASSGSGRAQSGEQFF.

V usage is TRBV19 and J usage is TRBJ2-1, with 11 nucleotides matching TRBD2. V shed 7 bases, J shed 4 bases, and the junction held 9 bases outside the gene matches. The CDR3 has 16 amino acids. The germline CDR1 and CDR2 sequences are LNHDA and SQIVND (reference sequence). The CDR3 sequence: CASTPTSGASYNEQFF. In DNA, the CDR3 is TGTGCCAGTACCCCGACTAGCGGGGCTTCTTACAATGAGCAGTTCTTC.

The genes are TRBV19 and TRBJ1-2, with 7 bases matching TRBD1. The CDR3 runs to 14 residues. The V segment lost 6 bases and the J segment 7 bases; nucleotides outside the gene matches: 11. Germline assignment: CDR1 LNHDA and CDR2 SQIVND (reference sequence). The CDR3, as DNA: TGTGCCAGTAGGTCCACAGGGGTCTGGAGTGGCTACACCTTC. The encoded protein is CASRSTGVWSGYTF.